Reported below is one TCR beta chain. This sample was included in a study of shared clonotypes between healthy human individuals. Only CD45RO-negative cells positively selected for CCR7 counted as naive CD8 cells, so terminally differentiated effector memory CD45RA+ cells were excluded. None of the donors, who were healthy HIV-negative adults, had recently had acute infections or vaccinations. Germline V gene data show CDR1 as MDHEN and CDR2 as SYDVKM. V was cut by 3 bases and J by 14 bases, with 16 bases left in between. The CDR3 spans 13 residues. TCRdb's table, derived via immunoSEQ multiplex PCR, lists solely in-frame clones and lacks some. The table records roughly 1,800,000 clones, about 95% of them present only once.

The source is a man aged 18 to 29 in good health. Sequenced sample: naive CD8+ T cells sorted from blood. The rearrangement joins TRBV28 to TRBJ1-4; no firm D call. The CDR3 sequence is CASSLRQSILLFF. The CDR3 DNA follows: TGTGCCAGCAGTTTGAGGCAGTCCATATTGCTGTTTTTT.